This record concerns one T cell receptor (beta chain) sequence. TCRdb recomputed calls from the 5' RACE reads with MiXCR, one row per CDR3 protein. This table has some 310,000 distinct CDR3 sequences, around a fifth appearing once. The data were obtained in a study of T-cell memory formation after mild COVID-19. This CDR3 has 15 residues. V was trimmed by 3 bases and J by 8 bases, leaving 20 bases between them. Germline loops: CDR1 SGHRS, CDR2 YFSETQ. The chain uses TRBV5-1 and TRBJ1-2; a possible D gene is TRBD1 (5 bases). The source material was PBMCs or a T cell subset sorted from them (not recorded which). The source of this sequence is a man aged 18 to 30 who had mild COVID-19 (a few samples of this study predate the infection). Cell type and time point are not known. This chain's CDR3 is CASSSEGWGSGGYTF. The CDR3 nucleotides are TGCGCCAGCAGCTCCGAGGGGTGGGGATCGGGCGGCTACACCTTC.